Shown below are 18 T cell receptor beta chains from a single sample sequenced in a study of T-cell reconstitution after alpha-beta-depleted transplantation in children. During its preparation, the TCRbeta library received unique molecular identifiers. TCRdb passed the PCR reads through MiXCR, listing each CDR3 protein once. The table has 800,000 to 1,000,000 distinct CDR3 sequences, about 30% seen once; the top ten hold 28%. Sequencing was performed on PBMCs, mostly from graft donor cells, taken 360 days after TCRalphabeta/CD19-depleted stem cell transplant. These receptors were taken from a boy under two years old who had a stem cell transplant for SCID, so the T cells may come from the graft donor.

There are a few counts of this clonotype. V gene TRBV12-3 or TRBV12-4 combines with J gene TRBJ1-2; D ambiguous. The CDR3 totals 13 residues. The V end lost 2 bases, the J end lost 8 bases, and 12 bases lay between the germline ends. CDR3 loop: CASSLRQGQGYTF. DNA for the CDR3: TGTGCCAGCAGTTTAAGACAAGGCCAAGGCTACACCTTC.

This clonotype was recorded a few times. The chain recombines TRBV5-1 with TRBJ1-3; 11 bases line up with TRBD1. V gave up 0 bases and J gave up 0 bases; unmatched junction bases: 11. CDR1 is SGHRS, CDR2 YFSETQ, per germline. This CDR3 has 20 residues. This CDR3 reads CASSLGPRPGQGDSGNTIYF. The CDR3, as DNA: TGCGCCAGCAGCTTGGGGCCCCGCCCGGGACAGGGGGACTCTGGAAACACCATATATTTT.

A few counts support this clonotype. V gene TRBV20-1 combines with J gene TRBJ2-5; 7 bases are shared with TRBD1. This CDR3 spans 14 amino acids. Germline CDR1 reads DFQATT; CDR2 reads SNEGSKA (reference sequence). V was pared by 0 bases and J by 4 bases, with 5 bases of the junction left unmatched. The CDR3: CSARDDRERETQYF. Written as DNA, the CDR3 is TGCAGTGCTAGAGATGACAGGGAGAGAGAGACCCAGTACTTC.

The V call is TRBV2, the J call TRBJ2-2; a possible D gene is TRBD2 (7 bases). Germline values: CDR1 SNHLY, CDR2 FYNNEI. CDR3 length: 14 amino acids. V shed 4 bases and J shed 6 bases, with 12 bases lying between them. DNA for the CDR3: TGTGCCAGCAGTGGTTGGGGGGGGCCCGGGGAGCTGTTTTTT. It specifies CASSGWGGPGELFF.

The J gene is TRBJ2-2, the V gene TRBV15; D is unclear. Deletions cut 7 bases from V and 5 bases from J, with 11 bases between. The CDR3 has 13 amino acids. CDR1 is LNHNV, CDR2 YYDKDF, per germline (reference sequence). CDR3 coding DNA: TGTGCCACCACCACTGAAGGTACCGGGGAGCTGTTTTTT. Its translation is CATTTEGTGELFF.

The V and J genes are TRBV5-1 and TRBJ2-3; 16 bases agree with TRBD2. Germline V gene sequence: CDR1 SGHRS, CDR2 YFSETQ. CDR3 length: 18 residues. J was trimmed by 3 bases and V by 5 bases; bases with no gene match: 9. The CDR3 is CASRGTSGGAFWTDTQYF. CDR3 bases: TGCGCCAGCAGAGGGACTAGCGGGGGGGCCTTTTGGACAGATACGCAGTATTTT.

The sample holds a few counts of this clonotype. The gene calls are TRBV12-3 or TRBV12-4 and TRBJ2-3; D is possibly TRBD2 (7 bases). V lost 0 bases, J lost 6 bases, and 13 bases lay in between. The CDR3 consists of 15 residues. This CDR3 reads CASSLAGGHADTQYF. DNA of the CDR3: TGTGCCAGCAGTTTAGCGGGGGGGCACGCGGATACGCAGTATTTT.

This clonotype has more than one count but fewer than ten. The chain combines TRBV12-3 or TRBV12-4 with TRBJ1-1; a weak D match, TRBD1 (6 bases). V gave up 2 bases and J gave up 6 bases, with 13 bases separating them. This CDR3 comprises 14 residues. The CDR3, as DNA: TGTGCCAGCAGTTTACGGGGGCCCATCGCTGAAGCTTTCTTT. Translated: CASSLRGPIAEAFF.

This clonotype came up many times. The chain employs TRBV6-5 and TRBJ1-2; the D gene is possibly TRBD1 (5 bases). Trimming cost V 2 bases and J 6 bases, with 16 bases left between them. The CDR3 extends over 15 amino acids. The germline CDR1 and CDR2 sequences are MNHEY and SVGAGI. CDR3 sequence (DNA): TGTGCCAGCAGTTACACAAGGGGATGGAAAAATGGCTACACCTTC. Its translation is CASSYTRGWKNGYTF.

This rearrangement joins TRBV5-1 to TRBJ2-7, with 8 bases aligning to TRBD1. With V trimmed by 0 bases and J by 0 bases, 5 bases remained unmatched. There are 16 residues in the CDR3. CDR1 is SGHRS and CDR2 is YFSETQ in the germline V gene. CDR3: CASSLEARGPSYEQYF. The CDR3 bases are TGCGCCAGCAGCTTGGAAGCCAGGGGGCCCTCCTACGAGCAGTACTTC.

This clonotype was seen a few times. V and J are TRBV20-1 and TRBJ2-7; D gene ambiguous. V dropped 0 bases and J dropped 0 bases, with 24 bases sitting between them. Looked up from germline, CDR1 is DFQATT and CDR2 is SNEGSKA (reference sequence). The CDR3 is made up of 19 amino acids. CDR3 sequence reads: CSARDSRAGTYWFSYEQYF. CDR3 sequence (DNA): TGCAGTGCTAGAGATTCTAGGGCAGGAACATATTGGTTCTCCTACGAGCAGTACTTC.

The rearrangement links TRBV6-6 to TRBJ1-2; D remains ambiguous. V lost 4 bases, J lost 7 bases, and 10 bases lay in between. Germline loops: CDR1 MNHNY, CDR2 SVGAGI (reference sequence). This CDR3 contains 12 residues. CDR3: CASSFGGPGYTF. DNA of the CDR3: TGTGCCAGCAGTTTCGGCGGACCTGGCTACACCTTC.

This clonotype came up a few times. CDR3 bases: TGTGCCAGCAGCCAAGGGCGGGGATTGTCACCCCTCCACTTT. Translation gives CASSQGRGLSPLHF. J is TRBJ1-6 and V is TRBV7-9; D remains unclear. The CDR3 contains 14 residues. CDR1 SEHNR and CDR2 FQNEAQ come from the germline V gene (reference sequence). Deletions cut 5 bases from V and 10 bases from J, with 15 bases between.

This clonotype showed up just a few times. The chain joins TRBV11-1 to TRBJ1-1, with D possibly matching TRBD1 (6 bases). The V end was cut by 6 bases, the J end by 1 base, with 15 bases between. The CDR3 contains 15 residues. CDR1 and CDR2 (germline): SGHAT, FQDESV (reference sequence). The CDR3 DNA sequence: TGTGCCAGCAGATTGAGGCAACAGGGGAACACTGAAGCTTTCTTT. It encodes CASRLRQQGNTEAFF. The variable domain in full, completed from reference TRBV11-1 and TRBJ1-1, reads EAEVAQSPRYKITEKSQAVAFWCDPISGHATLYWYRQILGQGPELLVQFQDESVVDDSQLPKDRFSAERLKGVDSTLKIQPAELGDSAMYLCASRLRQQGNTEAFFGQGTRLTVV.

In its sample, this clonotype was seen a few times. V usage is TRBV25-1 and J usage is TRBJ1-1; 9 nucleotides line up with TRBD1. The CDR3 is made up of 15 amino acids. V lost 1 base, J lost 4 bases, and 4 bases stayed unmatched. CDR1 and CDR2 (germline): MGHDK, SYGVNS. The CDR3 nucleotides read TGTGCCAGCAGTGAATGGGACAGGGCCAGCACTGAAGCTTTCTTT. This translates into CASSEWDRASTEAFF.

This clonotype has just a few counts. The chain is built from TRBV12-3 or TRBV12-4 and TRBJ1-6; D uncertain. Between the trimmed V and J ends, which lost 4 bases and 5 bases, there was a span of 9 bases. This CDR3 is 14 amino acids long. The CDR3 DNA reads as TGTGCCAGCAGTTCCGGACCGAATAATTCACCCCTCCACTTT. As protein: CASSSGPNNSPLHF.

This chain joins TRBV7-9 and TRBJ2-3, with unresolved D. Trimming left V 4 bases short and J 5 bases short, with 10 bases between. The CDR3 runs 13 residues. Germline CDR1 is SEHNR and CDR2 is FQNEAQ (reference sequence). CDR3 nucleotide sequence: TGTGCCAGCAGCTACCCGTTGGGAGATACGCAGTATTTT. Protein sequence: CASSYPLGDTQYF.

The rearrangement links TRBV6-2 or TRBV6-3 to TRBJ2-7; 7 bases line up with TRBD2. Germline V gene data show CDR1 as MNHEY and CDR2 as SVGEGT. This CDR3 has 15 residues. V gave up 2 bases and J gave up 2 bases; unmatched junction bases: 6. CDR3 DNA: TGTGCCAGCAGTTACGGGGGGGTCGCGGCCTACGAGCAGTACTTC. Translation: CASSYGGVAAYEQYF.